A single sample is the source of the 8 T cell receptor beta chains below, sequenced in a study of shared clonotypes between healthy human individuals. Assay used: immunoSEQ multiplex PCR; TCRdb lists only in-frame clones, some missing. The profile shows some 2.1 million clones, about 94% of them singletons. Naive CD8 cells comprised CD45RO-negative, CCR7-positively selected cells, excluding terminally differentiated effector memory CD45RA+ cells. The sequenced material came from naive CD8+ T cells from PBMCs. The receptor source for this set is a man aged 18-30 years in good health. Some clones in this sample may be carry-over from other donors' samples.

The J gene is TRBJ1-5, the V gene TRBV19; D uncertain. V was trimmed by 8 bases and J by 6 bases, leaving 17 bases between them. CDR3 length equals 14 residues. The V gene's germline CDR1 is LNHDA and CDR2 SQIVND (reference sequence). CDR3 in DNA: TGTGCCAGTGCAGTAAGGTTGGGAACTCAGCCCCAGCATTTT. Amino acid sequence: CASAVRLGTQPQHF.

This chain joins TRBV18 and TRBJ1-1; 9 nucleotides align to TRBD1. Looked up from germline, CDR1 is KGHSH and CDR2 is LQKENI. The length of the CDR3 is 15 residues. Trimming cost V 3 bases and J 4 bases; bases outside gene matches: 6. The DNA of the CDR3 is TGTGCCAGCTCACCGCGGGACAGGGAAGGCACTGAAGCTTTCTTT. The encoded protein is CASSPRDREGTEAFF.

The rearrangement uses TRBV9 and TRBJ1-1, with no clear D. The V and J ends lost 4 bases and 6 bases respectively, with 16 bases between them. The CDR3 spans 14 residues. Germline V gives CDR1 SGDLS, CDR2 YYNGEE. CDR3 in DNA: TGTGCCAGCAGCCCATTTGGTAAGGGCGCTGAAGCTTTCTTT. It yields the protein CASSPFGKGAEAFF.

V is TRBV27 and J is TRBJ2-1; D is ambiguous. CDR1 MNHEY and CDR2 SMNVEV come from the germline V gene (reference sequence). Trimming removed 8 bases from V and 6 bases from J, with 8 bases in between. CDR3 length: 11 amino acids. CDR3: CASGKLNEQFF. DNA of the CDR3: TGTGCCAGCGGTAAACTCAATGAGCAGTTCTTC.

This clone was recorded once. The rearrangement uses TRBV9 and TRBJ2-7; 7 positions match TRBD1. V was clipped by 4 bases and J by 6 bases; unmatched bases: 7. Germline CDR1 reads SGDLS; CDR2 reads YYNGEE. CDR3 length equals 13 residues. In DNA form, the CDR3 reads TGTGCCAGCAGCCCCAGGGGGTTTGGCGAGCAGTACTTC. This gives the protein CASSPRGFGEQYF.

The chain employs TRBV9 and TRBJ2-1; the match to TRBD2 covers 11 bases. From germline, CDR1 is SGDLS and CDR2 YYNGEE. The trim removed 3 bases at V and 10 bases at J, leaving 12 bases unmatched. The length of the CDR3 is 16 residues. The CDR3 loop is CASSGLAGGRSGEQFF. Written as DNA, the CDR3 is TGTGCCAGCAGCGGGTTAGCGGGAGGGCGGAGTGGGGAGCAGTTCTTC.

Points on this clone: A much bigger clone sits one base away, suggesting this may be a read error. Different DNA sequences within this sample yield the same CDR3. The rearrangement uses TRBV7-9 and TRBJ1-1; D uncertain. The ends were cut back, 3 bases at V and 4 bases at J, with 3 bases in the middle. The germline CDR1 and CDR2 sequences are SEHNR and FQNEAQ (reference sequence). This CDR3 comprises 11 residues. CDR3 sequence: CASSLSTEAFF. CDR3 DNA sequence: TGTGCCAGCAGCTTGAGCACTGAAGCTTTCTTT.

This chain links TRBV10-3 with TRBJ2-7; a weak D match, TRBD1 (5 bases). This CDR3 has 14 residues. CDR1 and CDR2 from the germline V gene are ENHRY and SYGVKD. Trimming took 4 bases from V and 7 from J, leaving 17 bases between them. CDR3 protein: CAISGVDTHEEQYF. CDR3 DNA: TGTGCCATCAGTGGGGTGGACACCCACGAGGAGCAGTACTTC.